This T cell receptor beta chain was recorded in a study of cytomegalovirus exposure and HLA in healthy donors. The CDR3 loop spans 15 amino acids. Per germline, CDR1 MNHEY and CDR2 SVGAGI. V gave up 0 bases and J gave up 5 bases, with 13 bases separating them. PCR employed 60 Vbeta and 13 Jbeta primers. Produced via immunoSEQ multiplex PCR; TCRdb's table is partial and in-frame only. The sample holds about 74,000 clones. This TCR was recovered from a female donor in good health and CMV-seropositive. The chain combines TRBV6-5 with TRBJ1-2; D is uncertain. The source material was PBMCs. CDR3 DNA: TGTGCCAGCAGTTACTCTCTGACAAAGCCTTATGGCTACACCTTC. This encodes CASSYSLTKPYGYTF.